Sequencing of this T cell receptor beta chain was carried out in a study of shared clonotypes between healthy human individuals. The V and J ends lost 6 bases and 0 bases, in that order; junction bases with no gene match: 2. Germline CDR1 is MDHEN and CDR2 is SYDVKM. The CDR3 length is 15 residues. The assay was immunoSEQ multiplex PCR, and TCRdb's table has in-frame clones only and misses some. This sample has about 680,000 clones, with roughly 94% found just once. Naive CD8 cells lacked CD45RO and underwent positive selection for CCR7, leaving out terminally differentiated effector memory CD45RA+ cells.

The chain carries TRBV28 and TRBJ2-6; 7 nucleotides line up with TRBD1. The clonotype comes from a man aged 25-45 years in good health. Material for sequencing was naive CD8+ T cells sorted from blood. For the CDR3, the DNA is TGTGCCAGCAGACAGGGGCCCTCTGGGGCCAACGTCCTGACTTTC. It translates to CASRQGPSGANVLTF.